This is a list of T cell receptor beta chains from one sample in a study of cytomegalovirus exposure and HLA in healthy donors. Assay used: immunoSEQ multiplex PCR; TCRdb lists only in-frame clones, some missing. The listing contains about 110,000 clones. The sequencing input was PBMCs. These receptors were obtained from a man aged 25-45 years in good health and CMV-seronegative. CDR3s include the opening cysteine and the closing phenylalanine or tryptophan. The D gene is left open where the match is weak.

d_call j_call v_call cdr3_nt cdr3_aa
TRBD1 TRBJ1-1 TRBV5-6 TGTGCCAGCGTCCGGGACAGGGACACTGAAGCTTTCTTT CASVRDRDTEAFF
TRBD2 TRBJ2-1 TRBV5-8 TGTGCCAGCAGCGGGACTAGCGGGGCCCTCTTCTACAATGAGCAGTTCTTC CASSGTSGALFYNEQFF
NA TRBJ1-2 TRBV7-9 TGTGCCAGCAGCCAAATTGGACAGCCTCGCCTCGGCTACACCTTC CASSQIGQPRLGYTF
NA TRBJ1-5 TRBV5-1 TGCGCCAGCAGTCCCACGGGGGGCGCGGGACAGCCCCAGCATTTT CASSPTGGAGQPQHF
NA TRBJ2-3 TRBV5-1 TGCGCCAGCAGTGGTCTAACAGGGAGCACAGATACGCAGTATTTT CASSGLTGSTDTQYF
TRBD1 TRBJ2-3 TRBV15 TGTGCCACCAGCAGAGATAAGGAAGTGGGGGACAGGGGGAGAGATACGCAGTATTTT CATSRDKEVGDRGRDTQYF
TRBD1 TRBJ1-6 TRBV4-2 TGTGCCAGCAGCCAAGAACAGGGGAATCATAATTCACCCCTCCACTTT CASSQEQGNHNSPLHF
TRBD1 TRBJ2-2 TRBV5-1 TGCGCCAGCAGCTTGGTGCTACAGGGGGCGAACACCGGGGAGCTGTTTTTT CASSLVLQGANTGELFF
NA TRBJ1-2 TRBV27 TGTGCCAGTAGGGCACGGGGGAGGGTGAACTATGGCTACACCTTC CASRARGRVNYGYTF
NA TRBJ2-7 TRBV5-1 TGCGCCAGCAAACAACAGGGAAATTCCTACGAGCAGTACTTC CASKQQGNSYEQYF
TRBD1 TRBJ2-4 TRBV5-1 TGCGCCAGCAGCGCCGGGACAGAGGAGTTAATTCAGTACTTC CASSAGTEELIQYF
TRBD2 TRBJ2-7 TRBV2 TGTGCCAGCAGCCGGACTAGCGGGGGGATAAACGAGCAGTACTTC CASSRTSGGINEQYF
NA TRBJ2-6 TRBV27 TGTGCCAGCAGCCTCTCTGGGGCCAACGTCCTGACTTTC CASSLSGANVLTF
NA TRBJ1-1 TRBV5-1 TGCGCCAGCAGCTTGGAGAGCGCACTTGAAGCTTTCTTT CASSLESALEAFF
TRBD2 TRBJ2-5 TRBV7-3 TGTGCCAGCAGCCTCAGCGGGGGGTACCAAGAGACCCAGTACTTC CASSLSGGYQETQYF
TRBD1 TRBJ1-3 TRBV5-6 TGTGCCAGCAGCTTTAACCGGGACAGGCCCTACTCTGGAAACACCATATATTTT CASSFNRDRPYSGNTIYF
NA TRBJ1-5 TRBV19 TGTGCCAGTAGTATAGCAGGGTATAGCAATCAGCCCCAGCATTTT CASSIAGYSNQPQHF
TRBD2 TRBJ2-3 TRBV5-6 TGTGCCAGCAGCCCCGCGGGGGGGTCTAGCACAGATACGCAGTATTTT CASSPAGGSSTDTQYF
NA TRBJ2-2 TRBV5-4 TGTGCCAGCGCTGGGACTCCCGTCCTGAACACCGGGGAGCTGTTTTTT CASAGTPVLNTGELFF
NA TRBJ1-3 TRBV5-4 TGTGCCAGCAGCTTGGAAGGGGTAACTGGAAACACCATATATTTT CASSLEGVTGNTIYF
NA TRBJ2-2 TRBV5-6 TGTGCCAGCAGCCTCTCCCCGGGCGGGGACACCGGGGAGCTGTTTTTT CASSLSPGGDTGELFF
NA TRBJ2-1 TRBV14 TGTGCCAGCAGCCATGGGGGGAGCTCCTACAATGAGCAGTTCTTC CASSHGGSSYNEQFF
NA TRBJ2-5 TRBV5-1 TGCGCCAGCAGCCCGGACAGTAATAGAGAGACCCAGTACTTC CASSPDSNRETQYF
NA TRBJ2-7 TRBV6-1 TGTGCCAGCAGTGAAGGGCAGGGGTCAAACTACGAGCAGTACTTC CASSEGQGSNYEQYF
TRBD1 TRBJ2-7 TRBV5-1 TGCGCCAGCAGCTTGAGGAGACAGGGGAGCTCCTACGAGCAGTACTTC CASSLRRQGSSYEQYF